Below, one TCR beta chain is given with its context. What it binds is unknown. The length of the CDR3 is 13 residues. V was shortened by 5 bases and J by 7 bases, with 12 bases between the two germline ends. CDR1 LNHDA and CDR2 SQIVND come from the germline V gene (reference sequence). A second PCR, run for about 7 to 11 cycles, used a sample-barcoded 5' primer plus a J-beta primer mix. TCRdb re-called the 5' RACE reads with MiXCR, one entry per CDR3 protein. The sample lists about 1.6 million distinct CDR3 sequences, around 35% seen once, with approximately 10% in the top ten. This record belongs to a study of blood T cells in healthy people across ages. Isolated per sample were at least 6.5 million PBMCs. The study, taken as a whole, reports: CMV status of donors was unknown, possibly confounding expanded clonotype changes. Older age went with lower TCR beta diversity per million T cells, in a roughly linear way. TCR beta diversity was tightly associated with the proportion of naive T cells.

V and J are TRBV19 and TRBJ2-1; D is uncertain. Material for sequencing was blood. This clonotype originated in a woman in her 30s in good health. CDR3 residues: CASSSTVLNEQFF. The CDR3 DNA follows: TGTGCCAGTAGTTCGACTGTCTTGAATGAGCAGTTCTTC. Based on the CDR3 plus reference TRBV19 and TRBJ2-1, the full variable domain is DGGITQSPKYLFRKEGQNVTLSCEQNLNHDAMYWYRQDPGQGLRLIYYSQIVNDFQKGDIAEGYSVSREKKESFPLTVTSAQKNPTAFYLCASSSTVLNEQFFGPGTRLTVL.